The 8 T cell receptor beta chains given below trace back to one sample, sequenced in a study of regulatory and conventional T cells in RAG deficiency. Conventional CD4+ T cells were sorted from blood as CD25-low CD127-high cells. Clones were sequenced by immunoSEQ multiplex PCR, and TCRdb holds only the in-frame ones, with some missing. This table holds about 46,000 clones, 90% found once. A further study also used this sample, focusing on regulatory T cells. That paper states: The primer mix had 52 TRBV and 13 TRBJ primers.

The sequenced sample consisted of CD4+ effector T cells sorted from blood. Receptors were obtained from a human donor in good health.

V and J are TRBV27 and TRBJ2-5; D possibly corresponds to TRBD1 (6 bases). The CDR3 sequence is 13 residues long. Germline values: CDR1 MNHEY, CDR2 SMNVEV (reference sequence). Deletions cut 6 bases from V and 4 bases from J, with 12 bases between. The CDR3 sequence is CASRSTGIETQYF. CDR3 sequence (DNA): TGTGCCAGCAGATCTACAGGGATAGAGACCCAGTACTTC.

The J gene is TRBJ1-6, the V gene TRBV10-2; D remains unclear. This CDR3 region has 15 residues. V shed 3 bases and J shed 0 bases, with 6 bases lying between them. Germline-derived CDR1 and CDR2 are WSHSY and SAAADI. The CDR3 loop is CASSDVSSYNSPLHF. The DNA of the CDR3 is TGCGCCAGCAGTGACGTGAGCTCCTATAATTCACCCCTCCACTTT.

The rearrangement uses TRBV23-1 and TRBJ2-3; D is perhaps TRBD2 (5 bases). TRBV23-1 is an ORF, with its function uncertain. The CDR3 runs to 16 residues. Trimming cost V 0 bases and J 2 bases, with 12 bases left between them. CDR3 sequence reads: CASSQSEGRYTDTQYF. DNA of the CDR3: TGCGCCAGCAGTCAATCTGAGGGCAGGTACACAGATACGCAGTATTTT.

V is TRBV19 and J is TRBJ2-1; D not certain. From germline, CDR1 is LNHDA and CDR2 SQIVND (reference sequence). The CDR3 length is 15 residues. V was clipped by 7 bases and J by 0 bases, with 13 bases between them. The CDR3 nucleotides read TGTGCCAGTAAATTAGCCAGTCGCTCCTACAATGAGCAGTTCTTC. Encoded protein: CASKLASRSYNEQFF.

The CDR3 DNA follows: TGTGCCAGTAGTACCGACAGGGACGGTTCACCCCTCCACTTT. The encoded protein is CASSTDRDGSPLHF. The chain is built from TRBV19 and TRBJ1-6; 7 bases are shared with TRBD1. Germline V gives CDR1 LNHDA, CDR2 SQIVND (reference sequence). The CDR3 runs to 14 residues. Trimming cost V 4 bases and J 9 bases; bases outside gene matches: 6.

This chain uses TRBV7-6 with TRBJ1-4; 7 bases are shared with TRBD1. Germline lookup yields CDR1 SGHVS and CDR2 FNYEAQ. This CDR3 contains 15 residues. V shed 5 bases, J shed 4 bases, and the junction held 7 bases outside the gene matches. CDR3 region: CASSRSGTVNEKLFF. Here the CDR3 DNA reads TGTGCCAGCAGCCGATCCGGGACAGTTAATGAAAAACTGTTTTTT.

J is TRBJ2-3 and V is TRBV5-1, with 7 positions matching TRBD2. Germline V gene sequence: CDR1 SGHRS, CDR2 YFSETQ. Trimming removed 5 bases from V and 2 bases from J; junction bases left unmatched: 14. This CDR3 has 17 residues. The chain's CDR3 is CASSPPGRESPTDTQYF. CDR3 DNA: TGCGCCAGCAGTCCGCCGGGGCGGGAGAGCCCCACAGATACGCAGTATTTT. The full variable domain, in which reference TRBV5-1 and TRBJ2-3 provide the parts outside the CDR3, is KAGVTQTPRYLIKTRGQQVTLSCSPISGHRSVSWYQQTPGQGLQFLFEYFSETQRNKGNFPGRFSGRQFSNSRSEMNVSTLELGDSALYLCASSPPGRESPTDTQYFGPGTRLTVL.

The chain is built from TRBV5-1 and TRBJ2-4, with D maybe TRBD1 (6 bases). The CDR3 runs to 14 residues. Trimming left V 3 bases short and J 8 bases short, with 15 bases between. Germline loops: CDR1 SGHRS, CDR2 YFSETQ. The CDR3 is CASSSGTSTDIQYF. The CDR3 region has the DNA TGCGCCAGCAGCTCCGGGACAAGTACGGACATTCAGTACTTC. Drawing the rest from reference TRBV5-1 and TRBJ2-4, the complete variable domain is KAGVTQTPRYLIKTRGQQVTLSCSPISGHRSVSWYQQTPGQGLQFLFEYFSETQRNKGNFPGRFSGRQFSNSRSEMNVSTLELGDSALYLCASSSGTSTDIQYFGAGTRLSVL.